This entry lists 12 T cell receptor beta chains sequenced from one sample in a study of neurological immune-mediated disorders. MiXCR, applied by TCRdb to the 5' RACE reads, yields one record per CDR3 protein. The sample lists 74,000 or so distinct CDR3 sequences, around a tenth occurring once. Sequenced input: PBMCs. These receptors all stem from a man aged 50 to 60 in good health.

The table lists this clonotype with many counts. The gene calls are TRBV7-2 and TRBJ1-6; the D gene is possibly TRBD1 (5 bases). The V end lost 5 bases, the J end lost 7 bases, and 9 bases lay between the germline ends. This CDR3 spans 13 amino acids. From germline, CDR1 is SGHTA and CDR2 FQGNSA. The CDR3 coding sequence is TGTGCCAGCAGCCCCGGACACAATTCACCCCTCCACTTT. Translating gives CASSPGHNSPLHF. Based on the CDR3 plus reference TRBV7-2 and TRBJ1-6, the full variable domain is GAGVSQSPSNKVTEKGKDVELRCDPISGHTALYWYRQSLGQGLEFLIYFQGNSAPDKSGLPSDRFSAERTGGSVSTLTIQRTQQEDSAVYLCASSPGHNSPLHFGNGTRLTVT.

At least ten counts were recorded for this clonotype. The chain couples TRBV5-5 to TRBJ2-1; 8 nucleotides match TRBD1. CDR1 SGHKS and CDR2 YYEKEE come from the germline V gene (reference sequence). The CDR3 runs to 15 residues. The V gene end was trimmed by 4 bases and the J gene end by 4 bases; junction bases not matched to a gene: 7. CDR3 in amino acids: CASSITGGQYNEQFF. The CDR3 coding sequence is TGTGCCAGCAGCATAACAGGGGGACAATACAATGAGCAGTTCTTC.

This clonotype was picked up many times. The chain combines TRBV30 with TRBJ2-5; D may match TRBD1 or TRBD2 (6 bases each). The V gene lost 0 bases and the J gene lost 5 bases, with 13 bases spanning the gap. The CDR3 length is 14 residues. Germline loops: CDR1 GTSNPN, CDR2 SVGIG (reference sequence). The CDR3 sequence is CAWSVKGGRETQYF. The CDR3 bases are TGTGCCTGGAGTGTAAAGGGGGGCAGGGAGACCCAGTACTTC.

The chain joins TRBV7-9 to TRBJ2-5; either TRBD1 or TRBD2 may fit D (5 bases each). CDR1 SEHNR and CDR2 FQNEAQ come from the germline V gene (reference sequence). V lost 3 bases to trimming and J lost 4 bases, with 18 bases between them. The CDR3 has 16 residues. CDR3 bases: TGTGCCAGCAGCTTGAGGGGAACAGGACCGGGAGAGACCCAGTACTTC. Protein product: CASSLRGTGPGETQYF.

This clonotype occurred many times. This chain connects TRBV6-6 to TRBJ1-6, with 8 bases identical to TRBD1. The CDR3 length is 15 residues. From germline, CDR1 is MNHNY and CDR2 SVGAGI (reference sequence). Trimming removed 0 bases from V and 5 bases from J; junction bases left unmatched: 0. The CDR3 loop reads CASSYSGQDNSPLHF. CDR3 sequence (DNA): TGTGCCAGCAGTTACTCGGGACAGGATAATTCACCCCTCCACTTT.

This clonotype has at least ten counts. This chain connects TRBV5-1 to TRBJ2-1; D is uncertain. The CDR3 totals 13 residues. Trimming removed 0 bases from V and 10 bases from J, with 11 bases in between. Germline assignment: CDR1 SGHRS and CDR2 YFSETQ. The CDR3 here is CASSLEGFGEQFF. CDR3 coding DNA: TGCGCCAGCAGCTTGGAGGGATTTGGGGAGCAGTTCTTC. Full variable domain (rest looked up from reference TRBV5-1 and TRBJ2-1): KAGVTQTPRYLIKTRGQQVTLSCSPISGHRSVSWYQQTPGQGLQFLFEYFSETQRNKGNFPGRFSGRQFSNSRSEMNVSTLELGDSALYLCASSLEGFGEQFFGPGTRLTVL.

This clonotype was observed at least ten times. The J gene is TRBJ2-1, the V gene TRBV12-3 or TRBV12-4; TRBD2 matches 8 bases. Trimming cost V 8 bases and J 7 bases; bases outside gene matches: 16. This CDR3 contains 16 residues. CDR3 loop: CASLINLAGTGNEQFF. DNA for the CDR3: TGTGCCAGCCTTATCAATTTAGCGGGAACGGGTAATGAGCAGTTCTTC.

This clonotype was seen at least ten times. The V call is TRBV5-5, the J call TRBJ1-5; 9 bases map to TRBD1. The trim removed 4 bases at V and 1 base at J, leaving 6 bases unmatched. Germline loops: CDR1 SGHKS, CDR2 YYEKEE (reference sequence). The CDR3 totals 16 residues. This CDR3 is CASSAGQGLSNQPQHF. As DNA, the CDR3 is TGTGCCAGCAGCGCCGGACAGGGGTTGAGCAATCAGCCCCAGCATTTT.

The chain joins TRBV7-2 to TRBJ2-2; 10 bases are a match to TRBD2. V lost 5 bases, J lost 3 bases, and 6 bases stayed unmatched. Per germline, CDR1 SGHTA and CDR2 FQGNSA. The CDR3 covers 16 residues. CDR3 protein: CASSPTSGHYTGELFF. For the CDR3, the DNA is TGTGCCAGCAGCCCGACTAGCGGGCATTACACCGGGGAGCTGTTTTTT.

This clonotype was picked up many times. This chain uses TRBV7-7 with TRBJ2-1; D might be TRBD1 (6 bases). Germline CDR1 and CDR2: SSHAT and FNYEAQ (reference sequence). CDR3 length equals 13 residues. V was shortened by 5 bases and J by 5 bases, with 10 bases between the two germline ends. CDR3 region: CASSLGQNNEQFF. The CDR3 coding sequence is TGTGCCAGCAGCCTGGGACAAAACAATGAGCAGTTCTTC. The full variable domain, completed using reference TRBV7-7 and TRBJ2-1, is GAGVSQSPRYKVTKRGQDVTLRCDPISSHATLYWYQQALGQGPEFLTYFNYEAQPDKSGLPSDRFSAERPEGSISTLTIQRTEQRDSAMYRCASSLGQNNEQFFGPGTRLTVL.

In its sample, this clonotype was seen many times. The chain joins TRBV5-1 to TRBJ2-5; 12 bases match TRBD2. This CDR3 is 15 amino acids long. Germline V gives CDR1 SGHRS, CDR2 YFSETQ. Germline trimming cut 7 bases from V and 2 bases from J; bases unmatched to any gene: 6. The CDR3 loop is CASCPGLAGQETQYF. The CDR3 DNA is TGCGCCAGCTGTCCGGGACTAGCGGGTCAAGAGACCCAGTACTTC.

In this sample, this clonotype turned up many times. The chain couples TRBV7-2 to TRBJ2-7, with 12 positions matching TRBD2. V shed 4 bases and J 4 bases; nucleotides not matched to a gene: 2. The CDR3 extends over 14 amino acids. The germline CDR1 and CDR2 sequences are SGHTA and FQGNSA. In nucleotides, the CDR3 is TGTGCCAGCAGCTCGACTAGCGGGAGTTACGAGCAGTACTTC. Translation: CASSSTSGSYEQYF.